The T cell receptor beta chain under discussion was sequenced for a study of CD8+ T cells in alopecia areata. On the study more broadly: For the treated group, dosing was oral tofacitinib at 5 to 10 mg twice daily. Scoring treated patients' severity relied on the percentage of scalp area affected.

Extraction and reverse transcription of RNA yielded cDNA as the sequencing template. Assay: immunoSEQ multiplex PCR; the TCRdb copy retains only in-frame clones and omits some. The sample contains about 290,000 clones, roughly 64% of which appear only once. As for this clone: The antigen is not known.

The treatment denotes: oral pan-JAK inhibitor, 5-10 mg twice daily. Study observations and caveats: Mouse data revealed clearer TCR sharing than patient data did, a gap possibly tied to HLA. Tofacitinib significantly lowered scalp clonality and expanded CD8+ clones among the top 100.

The TCR comes from a human donor with alopecia areata. The sample was CD4+ T cells sorted from blood, taken at week 24, from a patient treated with tofacitinib.

In DNA, the CDR3 is TGTGCCTGGAGTCCACAGGGCCAGTACGGCTACACCTTC. It is translated as CAWSPQGQYGYTF. The chain is built from TRBV30 and TRBJ1-2; D is perhaps TRBD1 (6 bases). Trimming cost V 2 bases and J 8 bases, with 15 bases left between them. Germline lookup yields CDR1 GTSNPN and CDR2 SVGIG (reference sequence). The CDR3 runs to 13 residues.